These 29 T cell receptor beta chains came from one sample sequenced in a study of blood T cells in healthy people across ages. The second PCR ran about 6 to 12 cycles with a sample-barcoded 5' primer and J-beta primers. A single record per CDR3 protein comes from TCRdb applying MiXCR to the 5' RACE reads. This sample has 800,000 to 950,000 distinct CDR3 sequences, with approximately 32% found just once. These data also featured in a second study, about T cells of mothers and their children.

Sequencing input: blood. The receptors originated from a woman in her thirties or forties in good health.

This clonotype showed up many times. The CDR3, as DNA: TGCAGTGCTAGTCGACCAACAGGGGAATCCTACGAGCAGTACTTC. It specifies CSASRPTGESYEQYF. The J gene is TRBJ2-7, the V gene TRBV20-1; 7 bases match TRBD1. The CDR3 length is 15 residues. CDR1 is DFQATT and CDR2 is SNEGSKA in the germline V gene (reference sequence). The J segment lost 1 base and the V segment lost 3 bases, leaving 9 bases of the junction unmatched.

The chain is built from TRBV20-1 and TRBJ1-1; 7 nucleotides line up with TRBD1. The V gene's germline CDR1 is DFQATT and CDR2 SNEGSKA (reference sequence). With 6 bases clipped from V and 12 bases from J, the junction kept 7 bases outside the gene matches. This CDR3 comprises 10 residues. The CDR3 reads CSATRDRTFF. In DNA, the CDR3 is TGCAGTGCCACAAGGGACAGAACTTTCTTT.

As regards this clonotype: Being one base from a much bigger clone, this may be a read error. This chain links TRBV10-3 with TRBJ2-5; 11 positions agree with TRBD2. The germline V gene has CDR1 ENHRY and CDR2 SYGVKD. V was clipped by 6 bases and J by 5 bases; unmatched bases: 5. This CDR3 is built from 14 residues. This chain's CDR3 is CAIRGSGGGETQYF. CDR3 bases: TGTGCCATCAGGGGTAGCGGGGGGGGCGAGACCCAGTACTTC.

The sample holds many counts of this clonotype. Written as DNA, the CDR3 is TGCGCCAGCAGCCGGACAATAGCCAAAAACATTCAGTACTTC. Translated, it gives CASSRTIAKNIQYF. The rearrangement links TRBV5-1 to TRBJ2-4; TRBD1 is a possible D gene (5 bases). The germline gives CDR1 SGHRS, CDR2 YFSETQ. This CDR3 has 14 residues. Between the trimmed V and J ends, which lost 4 bases and 0 bases, there was a span of 8 bases.

This clonotype was seen ten or more times. The chain joins TRBV5-6 to TRBJ1-2; D ambiguous. CDR3 length equals 14 residues. Germline loops: CDR1 SGHDT, CDR2 YYEEEE. V lost 0 bases to trimming and J lost 4 bases, with 10 bases between them. CDR3 sequence (DNA): TGTGCCAGCAGCTTGGTCGAGGGCGGCTATGGCTACACCTTC. It is translated as CASSLVEGGYGYTF.

The V and J genes are TRBV20-1 and TRBJ1-1; a weak D match, TRBD1 (6 bases). There are 12 residues in the CDR3. In germline, CDR1 is DFQATT, CDR2 SNEGSKA (reference sequence). Trimming left V 5 bases short and J 4 bases short, with 11 bases between. The DNA of the CDR3 is TGCAGTGCTGGCCGGGACACCACTGAAGCTTTCTTT. Translating gives CSAGRDTTEAFF.

The chain couples TRBV5-1 to TRBJ2-3; D perhaps matches TRBD2 (5 bases). The CDR3 sequence is 12 residues long. Looked up from germline, CDR1 is SGHRS and CDR2 is YFSETQ. Trimming stripped 7 bases from V and 8 bases from J, with 14 bases between. Here the CDR3 DNA reads TGCGCCAGCGGGGTCGGAGAGGGTACGCAGTATTTT. Translation: CASGVGEGTQYF.

The genes are TRBV5-1 and TRBJ2-2, with TRBD2 matching over 7 bases. The CDR3 contains 17 residues. The germline V gene encodes CDR1 SGHRS and CDR2 YFSETQ. The V segment lost 3 bases and the J segment 6 bases; nucleotides outside the gene matches: 14. The DNA of the CDR3 is TGCGCCAGCAGCTGGATAAGAGCGGGGAAAAACGCCGGGGAGCTGTTTTTT. This encodes CASSWIRAGKNAGELFF.

The sample holds many counts of this clonotype. V usage is TRBV7-8 and J usage is TRBJ2-7; D may correspond to TRBD1 or TRBD2 (7 bases each). This CDR3 has 15 amino acids. Trimming shortened V by 5 bases and J by 4 bases, and 18 bases separated the two germline ends. The germline V gene has CDR1 SGHVS and CDR2 FQNEAQ. CDR3 in DNA: TGTGCCAGCAGCCCAGGGGGGGGCGTTCTATACGAGCAGTACTTC. Translated: CASSPGGGVLYEQYF.

The J gene is TRBJ1-1, the V gene TRBV6-6; D may be TRBD1 (6 bases). The CDR3 extends over 17 amino acids. The ends were cut back, 2 bases at V and 3 bases at J, with 19 bases in the middle. Germline V CDR1 and CDR2: MNHNY, SVGAGI (reference sequence). For the CDR3, the DNA is TGTGCCAGCAGTTACGTCAGGGGTAGTAGTCGGGACACTGAAGCTTTCTTT. Its translation is CASSYVRGSSRDTEAFF.

V gene TRBV7-8 combines with J gene TRBJ2-5, with TRBD2 identical over 12 bases. The CDR3 loop spans 16 amino acids. CDR1 and CDR2 from the germline V gene are SGHVS and FQNEAQ. The J segment lost 5 bases and the V segment lost 2 bases, leaving 6 bases of the junction unmatched. The CDR3 sequence is CASSLLAGGGSETQYF. The CDR3, as DNA: TGTGCCAGCAGCTTACTAGCGGGGGGGGGTTCGGAGACCCAGTACTTC.

This clonotype was recorded at least ten times. An end of the junction differs from the germline gene, which may be a read error. The rearrangement links TRBV7-7 to TRBJ2-1; D may match TRBD1 or TRBD2 (5 bases each). CDR1 SSHAT and CDR2 FNYEAQ come from the germline V gene (reference sequence). CDR3 length: 14 amino acids. The CDR3 protein is CASSNPGRANEQFF. The CDR3, as DNA: TGTGCTAGCAGCAACCCGGGACGAGCGAATGAGCAGTTCTTC.

This clonotype has a handful of counts. The gene calls are TRBV7-9 and TRBJ1-5; TRBD1 aligns across 7 bases. The V gene's germline CDR1 is SEHNR and CDR2 FQNEAQ (reference sequence). The CDR3 consists of 17 residues. Trimming removed 5 bases from V and 5 bases from J; junction bases left unmatched: 15. The CDR3: CASSQIPQGWGDQPQHF. As DNA, the CDR3 is TGTGCCAGCAGCCAAATTCCACAGGGGTGGGGGGATCAGCCCCAGCATTTT.

This clonotype was detected only a few times. The genes are TRBV6-1 and TRBJ1-5, with TRBD1 matching 8 bases. V trimming: 4 bases; J trimming: 3 bases; junction bases outside the gene matches: 8. This CDR3 region has 16 residues. CDR1 is MNHNS, CDR2 SASEGT, per germline. CDR3 sequence: CASSVRPGQVNQPQHF. CDR3 in DNA: TGTGCCAGCAGTGTACGACCGGGACAGGTCAATCAGCCCCAGCATTTT.

V gene TRBV7-9 combines with J gene TRBJ1-2; 8 bases agree with TRBD1. The germline gives CDR1 SEHNR, CDR2 FQNEAQ (reference sequence). There are 15 residues in the CDR3. V dropped 0 bases and J dropped 6; count of bases not matched to a gene: 6. CDR3 sequence reads: CASSLAQGARDGYTF. The CDR3 region has the DNA TGTGCCAGCAGCTTAGCCCAGGGGGCCAGGGATGGCTACACCTTC.

The J gene is TRBJ2-5, the V gene TRBV6-5; weak D call: TRBD1 (5 bases). This CDR3 comprises 14 residues. CDR1 and CDR2 from the germline V gene are MNHEY and SVGAGI. The V end lost 0 bases, the J end lost 4 bases, and 9 bases lay between the germline ends. The CDR3 sequence: CASSYSAGSETQYF. The CDR3 nucleotides are TGTGCCAGCAGTTACTCGGCAGGGTCAGAGACCCAGTACTTC.

This clonotype appeared a few times. This could be a read error, since a much larger clone is one nucleotide away. The chain couples TRBV7-4 to TRBJ2-5; 9 bases line up with TRBD2. The CDR3 contains 16 residues. Germline V gene sequence: CDR1 SGHVT, CDR2 SQSDAQ. Trimming at V came to 0 bases and at J to 11 bases, leaving 13 bases not matched to a gene. The CDR3: CASSLARGGASYKQYF. CDR3 in DNA: TGTGCCAGCAGCTTAGCGCGGGGGGGCGCCTCTTACAAGCAGTACTTC.

V gene TRBV5-1 combines with J gene TRBJ1-3; TRBD1 is a possible D gene (6 bases). This CDR3 region has 17 residues. V lost 3 bases, J lost 0 bases, and 16 bases lay in between. Per germline, CDR1 SGHRS and CDR2 YFSETQ. The CDR3 sequence: CASSSAQTGLSGNTIYF. The CDR3 nucleotides are TGCGCCAGCAGCTCGGCGCAAACAGGGCTCTCTGGAAACACCATATATTTT.

This clonotype was found many times. This chain joins TRBV12-3 or TRBV12-4 and TRBJ2-7; 9 nucleotides match TRBD2. The CDR3 spans 14 residues. V shed 8 bases, J shed 0 bases, and the junction held 5 bases outside the gene matches. The CDR3 nucleotides are TGTGCCAGCCGTAGCGGGGGAAGCTCCTACGAGCAGTACTTC. Translated, it gives CASRSGGSSYEQYF.

This clonotype was detected many times. The V gene is TRBV5-1, the J gene TRBJ2-1; no reliable D call. V lost 0 bases, J lost 8 bases, and 12 bases lay in between. The CDR3 runs to 14 residues. The V gene's germline CDR1 is SGHRS and CDR2 YFSETQ. The CDR3 protein is CASSLDSLSDEQFF. The CDR3 coding sequence is TGCGCCAGCAGCTTGGACAGCCTGTCCGATGAGCAGTTCTTC.

Turning to this clonotype: At one of its ends the junction is not consistent with the germline gene, which may arise from a read error. The chain employs TRBV7-9 and TRBJ2-7; D gene ambiguous. Germline assignment: CDR1 SEHNR and CDR2 FQNEAQ (reference sequence). The CDR3 sequence is 12 residues long. CDR3 sequence (DNA): TGTGCCGGCAGCTATGGCGGATACGAGCAGTACTTC. Its translation: CAGSYGGYEQYF. Drawing the rest from reference TRBV7-9 and TRBJ2-7, the complete variable domain is DTGVSQNPRHKITKRGQNVTFRCDPISEHNRLYWYRQTLGQGPEFLTYFQNEAQLEKSRLLSDRFSAERPKGSFSTLEIQRTEQGDSAMYLCAGSYGGYEQYFGPGTRLTVT.

As to this clonotype: Just one base apart from a much larger clone, this may be a read error. The chain has TRBV7-2 and TRBJ2-5, with 9 bases lining up with TRBD2. Germline V gives CDR1 SGHTA, CDR2 FQGNSA. This CDR3 is 15 amino acids long. As DNA, the CDR3 is TGTGCCAGCAGCTCCGCCGGGACTAGCATAGAGGCCCAGTACTTC. Amino acid sequence: CASSSAGTSIEAQYF.

This clonotype has a count of ten or more. This chain joins TRBV6-1 and TRBJ2-5, with D unclear. Germline CDR1 reads MNHNS; CDR2 reads SASEGT. The length of the CDR3 is 13 residues. V lost 10 bases, J lost 2 bases, and 14 bases lay in between. The CDR3, as DNA: TGTGCCACCCTCCCACGGAGACAAGAGACCCAGTACTTC. It encodes CATLPRRQETQYF.

This clonotype appeared a few times. The J gene is TRBJ2-3, the V gene TRBV4-1; 8 positions match TRBD1. The CDR3 contains 17 residues. The germline V gene encodes CDR1 MGHRA and CDR2 YSYEKL. Trimming cost V 4 bases and J 6 bases; bases outside gene matches: 15. This CDR3 is CASSPLIGQGAPDTQYF. The CDR3 DNA sequence: TGCGCCAGCAGCCCCCTAATAGGGCAGGGGGCGCCTGATACGCAGTATTTT.

This clonotype was counted at least ten times. The V gene is TRBV28, the J gene TRBJ2-7; D is perhaps TRBD1 or TRBD2 (5 bases each). Trimming shortened V by 6 bases and J by 0 bases, and 12 bases separated the two germline ends. This CDR3 contains 14 residues. Germline V gene sequence: CDR1 MDHEN, CDR2 SYDVKM. The CDR3 region is CASRPRDVSYEQYF. The CDR3 region has the DNA TGTGCCAGCAGACCTCGGGACGTCTCCTACGAGCAGTACTTC.

J is TRBJ1-4 and V is TRBV7-2, with TRBD1 as a possible D gene (5 bases). From germline, CDR1 is SGHTA and CDR2 FQGNSA. The CDR3 contains 16 residues. Trimming left V 5 bases short and J 7 bases short, with 20 bases between. The CDR3, as DNA: TGTGCCAGCAGCCCCCGACAGCGGGGTATCGGTGAAAAACTGTTTTTT. Its translation is CASSPRQRGIGEKLFF.

This clonotype came up many times. The chain combines TRBV7-2 with TRBJ1-2, with TRBD1 identical over 8 bases. With 3 bases clipped from V and 4 bases from J, the junction kept 7 bases outside the gene matches. The length of the CDR3 is 15 residues. Germline CDR1 is SGHTA and CDR2 is FQGNSA. The CDR3 protein is CASSFGDRMIYGYTF. The CDR3 coding sequence is TGTGCCAGCAGCTTTGGGGACAGGATGATCTATGGCTACACCTTC.

About this clonotype itself: A read error may be the cause here, since a much bigger clone is one base away. The chain carries TRBV5-1 and TRBJ1-5; a weak D match, TRBD1 (6 bases). Germline values: CDR1 SGHRS, CDR2 YFSETQ. This CDR3 comprises 14 residues. The CDR3, as DNA: TGCGCCAGCAGCCCTGGACAGCCCAATCAGCCCCGGCATTTT. Its translation: CASSPGQPNQPRHF.

With respect to this clonotype: The junction differs from germline at one of its ends, possibly a read error. The chain recombines TRBV9 with TRBJ2-3; 10 nucleotides line up with TRBD1. Germline assignment: CDR1 SGDLS and CDR2 YYNGEE. The CDR3 spans 19 residues. The CDR3, as DNA: TGTGCCGGCAGCTCCCCCCGGGACAGGGGTATTCAGAGCACAGATACGCAGTATTTT. Translating it yields CAGSSPRDRGIQSTDTQYF.